This T cell receptor beta chain is drawn from a study of T cells in narcolepsy. About the research overall: Donors had narcolepsy type 1 or type 2, or were healthy controls.

Turning to this clone: What it recognizes is unknown.

V was pared by 2 bases and J by 2 bases, with 11 bases between. CDR3 length equals 15 residues. CDR1 is KGHSH and CDR2 is LQKENI in the germline V gene. TCRdb keeps only in-frame clones here, not all; method: immunoSEQ multiplex PCR. The table shows under 35,000 clones, with around 80% occurring only once. Study-level results: Autoreactive HCRT-specific and TRIB2-specific clonotypes were marked in same-patient CSF-versus-blood CD4+ comparisons. Autoreactive clonotypes reportedly recurred in blood of same and different patients, not controls. In some patient and control memory CD4+ samples, autoreactive clones were absent.

Sequenced material: memory (CD45RA-) CD4+ T cells from blood. This sequence joins TRBV18 and TRBJ2-3, with D possibly TRBD1 on 6 matching bases. This clonotype was obtained from a human donor in good health. CDR3 sequence (DNA): TGTGCCAGCTCACCATGGACAGTAAACACAGATACGCAGTATTTT. Amino acid sequence: CASSPWTVNTDTQYF.